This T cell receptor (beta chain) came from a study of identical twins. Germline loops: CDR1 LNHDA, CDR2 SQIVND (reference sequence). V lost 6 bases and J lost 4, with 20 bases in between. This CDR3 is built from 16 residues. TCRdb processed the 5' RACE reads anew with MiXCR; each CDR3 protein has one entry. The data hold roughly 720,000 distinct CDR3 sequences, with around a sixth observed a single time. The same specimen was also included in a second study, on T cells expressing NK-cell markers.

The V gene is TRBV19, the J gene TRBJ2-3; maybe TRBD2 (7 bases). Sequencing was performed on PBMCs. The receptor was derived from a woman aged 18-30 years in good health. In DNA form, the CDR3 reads TGTGCCAGTAGCATCTCGGGGGGCCTCCCCCCAGATACGCAGTATTTT. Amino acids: CASSISGGLPPDTQYF.